The 27 T cell receptor beta chains below come from one sample, sequenced in a study of blood T cells in healthy people across ages. Then a second PCR, running roughly 7 to 11 cycles, was carried out with a sample-barcoded 5' primer and a J-beta primer mix. TCRdb itself ran the 5' RACE reads through MiXCR, one entry per CDR3 protein. The table includes about a million distinct CDR3 sequences, just over 50% detected once. Sequencing input: blood. These receptors were obtained from an older woman in good health.

This clonotype was picked up one time. J is TRBJ2-1 and V is TRBV5-6, with 10 bases that match TRBD1. CDR1 is SGHDT, CDR2 YYEEEE, per germline. CDR3 size: 15 residues. Trimming at V came to 4 bases and at J to 5 bases, leaving 6 bases not matched to a gene. CDR3 nucleotide sequence: TGTGCCAGCAGCGGAGGTGGGACAGGGGACAATGAGCAGTTCTTC. Translation gives CASSGGGTGDNEQFF.

This clonotype was seen a handful of times. The chain carries TRBV6-6 and TRBJ2-7, with TRBD2 as a possible D gene (5 bases). The length of the CDR3 is 14 residues. The germline V gene has CDR1 MNHNY and CDR2 SVGAGI (reference sequence). Deletions cut 7 bases from V and 3 bases from J, with 16 bases between. CDR3 in amino acids: CASTNGVGGYEQYF. DNA of the CDR3: TGTGCCAGCACCAACGGGGTCGGAGGCTACGAGCAGTACTTC.

This sequence joins TRBV4-2 and TRBJ1-6; D unresolved. Trimming took off 0 bases at V and 8 bases at J, with 11 bases between the two ends. The CDR3 sequence is 15 residues long. The germline V gene has CDR1 LGHNA and CDR2 YNFKEQ. The CDR3 DNA is TGTGCCAGCAGCCAAGATCTTCCCCAGTATTCACCCCTCCACTTT. This translates into CASSQDLPQYSPLHF.

This clonotype was recorded a few times. The V gene is TRBV7-8, the J gene TRBJ1-2; 8 bases match TRBD1. This CDR3 spans 15 amino acids. Trimming took 2 bases from V and 2 from J; bases not matched to a gene: 4. Germline assignment: CDR1 SGHVS and CDR2 FQNEAQ. CDR3 sequence (DNA): TGTGCCAGCAGCTTAAGACAGGGGACCAACTATGGCTACACCTTC. It yields the protein CASSLRQGTNYGYTF.

This clonotype appeared once. The rearrangement uses TRBV15 and TRBJ2-5; D remains ambiguous. This CDR3 has 13 amino acids. The ends were cut back, 0 bases at V and 11 bases at J, with 13 bases in the middle. Germline V gene sequence: CDR1 LNHNV, CDR2 YYDKDF (reference sequence). The CDR3 region has the DNA TGTGCCACCAGCAGAGATGGTAGTGGTGAGCAGTACTTC. Translating it yields CATSRDGSGEQYF. The whole variable domain, remainder taken from reference TRBV15 and TRBJ2-5, is DAMVIQNPRYQVTQFGKPVTLSCSQTLNHNVMYWYQQKSSQAPKLLFHYYDKDFNNEADTPDNFQSRRPNTSFCFLDIRSPGLGDTAMYLCATSRDGSGEQYFGPGTRLLVL.

Turning to this clonotype: An end of the junction differs from the germline gene, which may be a read error. The chain is built from TRBV27 and TRBJ2-7, with 9 nucleotides matching TRBD1. CDR1 is MNHEY and CDR2 is SMNVEV in the germline V gene (reference sequence). The CDR3 consists of 15 residues. CDR3: CVSSGTGRGSYEQYF. The CDR3, as DNA: TGTGTCAGCAGTGGGACAGGGAGAGGTTCTTACGAGCAGTACTTC.

This rearrangement joins TRBV6-1 to TRBJ2-7, with D hard to call. Trimming pared 3 bases from V and 3 bases from J, leaving 9 bases between. The V gene's germline CDR1 is MNHNS and CDR2 SASEGT. The CDR3 has 13 residues. CDR3 in amino acids: CASSEVVRYEQYF. The CDR3 DNA follows: TGTGCCAGCAGTGAGGTGGTCCGCTACGAGCAGTACTTC.

The CDR3 nucleotides are TGTGCCAGCAGGTCGGGAGCGAACACCGGGGAGCTGTTTTTT. Its protein product is CASRSGANTGELFF. The chain has TRBV2 and TRBJ2-2; D may be TRBD2 (6 bases). CDR1 and CDR2 from the germline V gene are SNHLY and FYNNEI. The CDR3 has 14 residues. Trimming left V 6 bases short and J 0 bases short, with 8 bases between. Based on the CDR3 plus reference TRBV2 and TRBJ2-2, the full variable domain is EPEVTQTPSHQVTQMGQEVILRCVPISNHLYFYWYRQILGQKVEFLVSFYNNEISEKSEIFDDQFSVERPDGSNFTLKIRSTKLEDSAMYFCASRSGANTGELFFGEGSRLTVL.

This rearrangement joins TRBV29-1 to TRBJ1-1; weak D call: TRBD1 (6 bases). V lost 5 bases, J lost 8 bases, and 9 bases lay in between. The V gene's germline CDR1 is SQVTM and CDR2 ANQGSEA. CDR3 length: 10 residues. CDR3 protein: CSVQGLEAFF. The CDR3 nucleotides read TGCAGCGTTCAGGGGTTAGAAGCTTTCTTT.

The J gene is TRBJ1-6, the V gene TRBV7-9, with TRBD1 matching 8 bases. CDR1 and CDR2 from the germline V gene are SEHNR and FQNEAQ (reference sequence). The V gene end was trimmed by 5 bases and the J gene end by 11 bases; junction bases not matched to a gene: 20. The CDR3 contains 18 residues. The CDR3 sequence: CASSPGTGSQTESTPLHF. In DNA, the CDR3 is TGTGCCAGCAGCCCCGGGACAGGCTCCCAAACAGAGAGTACACCCCTCCACTTT.

The CDR3 region has the DNA TGCAGTGTCAGGGTGGTAGGGGCAACAGATACGCAGTATTTT. Its protein product is CSVRVVGATDTQYF. This sequence joins TRBV20-1 and TRBJ2-3; a possible D gene is TRBD1 (5 bases). V lost 7 bases to trimming and J lost 3 bases, with 17 bases between them. CDR3 length: 14 residues. The germline gives CDR1 DFQATT, CDR2 SNEGSKA (reference sequence).

In its sample, this clonotype was seen a few times. V is TRBV12-3 or TRBV12-4 and J is TRBJ2-7, with 15 bases lining up with TRBD2. CDR3 size: 14 residues. Trimming removed 6 bases from V and 6 bases from J; junction bases left unmatched: 3. The CDR3 DNA is TGTGCCAGCAGCGAGGGACTAGCGGGAGGCGAGCAGTACTTC. Encoded protein: CASSEGLAGGEQYF.

The chain combines TRBV28 with TRBJ2-7, with D perhaps TRBD1 (5 bases). The germline V gene encodes CDR1 MDHEN and CDR2 SYDVKM. This CDR3 has 17 residues. V shed 6 bases and J shed 0 bases, with 21 bases lying between them. The CDR3 sequence is CASRTVDRQPGSYEQYF. The DNA for the CDR3 is TGTGCCAGCAGAACAGTCGATCGACAGCCGGGCTCCTACGAGCAGTACTTC.

V and J are TRBV4-1 and TRBJ2-6, with TRBD1 identical over 8 bases. Germline lookup yields CDR1 MGHRA and CDR2 YSYEKL. The CDR3 runs 16 residues. Trimming removed 1 base from V and 3 bases from J; junction bases left unmatched: 2. CDR3 amino acids: CASSQAGGRGANVLTF. The CDR3, as DNA: TGCGCCAGCAGCCAAGCAGGGGGCCGTGGGGCCAACGTCCTGACTTTC.

The chain is built from TRBV5-1 and TRBJ2-1; D might be TRBD2 (6 bases). Trimming took off 3 bases at V and 4 bases at J, with 14 bases between the two ends. Germline V gives CDR1 SGHRS, CDR2 YFSETQ. This CDR3 has 15 amino acids. The CDR3 nucleotides read TGCGCCAGCAGCTCCGGCAGTAGCGGATACAATGAGCAGTTCTTC. Translating it yields CASSSGSSGYNEQFF. The variable domain in full, with the rest retrieved from reference TRBV5-1 and TRBJ2-1, is KAGVTQTPRYLIKTRGQQVTLSCSPISGHRSVSWYQQTPGQGLQFLFEYFSETQRNKGNFPGRFSGRQFSNSRSEMNVSTLELGDSALYLCASSSGSSGYNEQFFGPGTRLTVL.

The J gene is TRBJ2-1, the V gene TRBV28; TRBD2 matches at 12 bases. Trimming removed 4 bases from V and 8 bases from J; junction bases left unmatched: 9. Germline V gene data show CDR1 as MDHEN and CDR2 as SYDVKM. The CDR3 length is 16 residues. CDR3 DNA sequence: TGTGCCAGCAGTTGGCCCCTAGCGGGAGGGATGGATGAGCAGTTCTTC. Translating it yields CASSWPLAGGMDEQFF.

The rearrangement links TRBV7-8 to TRBJ1-4; D unresolved. V was trimmed by 1 base and J by 8 bases, leaving 14 bases between them. The germline CDR1 and CDR2 sequences are SGHVS and FQNEAQ. The CDR3 contains 15 residues. The CDR3 spells CASSLEILPNEKLFF. The CDR3 DNA sequence: TGTGCCAGCAGCTTAGAGATACTGCCGAACGAAAAACTGTTTTTT.

This clonotype showed up just a few times. The chain employs TRBV7-2 and TRBJ1-2, with no clear D. Between the trimmed V and J ends, which lost 4 bases and 3 bases, there was a span of 9 bases. CDR1 is SGHTA and CDR2 is FQGNSA in the germline V gene. The CDR3 consists of 13 residues. CDR3 sequence: CASSSRDHYGYTF. In DNA, the CDR3 is TGTGCCAGCAGCTCTCGGGATCACTATGGCTACACCTTC.

The rearrangement links TRBV7-3 to TRBJ2-1, with D unclear. The CDR3 extends over 15 amino acids. V was pared by 2 bases and J by 0 bases, with 8 bases between. From germline, CDR1 is SGHTA and CDR2 FQGTGA. This CDR3 is CASSLLRSSYNEQFF. The DNA for the CDR3 is TGTGCCAGCAGCTTATTACGGAGCTCCTACAATGAGCAGTTCTTC.

V and J are TRBV20-1 and TRBJ2-1, with 8 bases that match TRBD2. The germline V gene has CDR1 DFQATT and CDR2 SNEGSKA (reference sequence). J lost 3 bases, V lost 2 bases, and 6 bases had no gene match. The CDR3 covers 15 residues. The CDR3 DNA follows: TGCAGTGCTAGACCCCGGGAGGGCCTCTACAATGAGCAGTTCTTC. Its translation is CSARPREGLYNEQFF.

This chain links TRBV15 with TRBJ2-2; TRBD1 might be the D (5 bases). V lost 1 base to trimming and J lost 4 bases, with 13 bases between them. The CDR3 runs 16 residues. Germline V gene lookup returns CDR1 LNHNV and CDR2 YYDKDF (reference sequence). The DNA for the CDR3 is TGTGCCACCAGCAGAGGTCTTTGGCAGGGCACCGGGGAGCTGTTTTTT. Amino acids: CATSRGLWQGTGELFF.

The rearrangement uses TRBV2 and TRBJ2-1; D gene ambiguous. Germline V gene sequence: CDR1 SNHLY, CDR2 FYNNEI. V was pared by 4 bases and J by 10 bases, with 8 bases between. This CDR3 has 11 residues. CDR3 bases: TGTGCCAGCAGTGGAGCGAGAGAGCAGTTCTTC. Protein product: CASSGAREQFF.

The chain links TRBV10-3 to TRBJ2-3; 12 positions match TRBD2. With 5 bases clipped from V and 3 bases from J, the junction kept 9 bases outside the gene matches. The germline gives CDR1 ENHRY, CDR2 SYGVKD. The CDR3 runs to 17 residues. The DNA for the CDR3 is TGTGCCATCAGTTTTGCCACCGGGACTAGCGGGACAGATACGCAGTATTTT. Its translation: CAISFATGTSGTDTQYF.

J is TRBJ2-7 and V is TRBV10-1; possible D gene TRBD2, 5 bases. The CDR3 is made up of 16 amino acids. From germline, CDR1 is WNHNN and CDR2 SYGVQD (reference sequence). The V end lost 0 bases, the J end lost 3 bases, and 15 bases lay between the germline ends. In DNA, the CDR3 is TGCGCCAGCAGTGAGTCGGGAACACCCGGGGACTACGAGCAGTACTTC. It yields the protein CASSESGTPGDYEQYF.

CDR3 region: CASSRGVENEQFF. CDR3 nucleotides: TGCGCCAGCAGCCGAGGGGTGGAAAATGAGCAGTTCTTC. V and J are TRBV4-1 and TRBJ2-1; D is tentatively TRBD1 or TRBD2 (5 bases each). V lost 4 bases and J lost 7, with 11 bases in between. Germline CDR1 is MGHRA and CDR2 is YSYEKL. This CDR3 has 13 residues.

J is TRBJ1-1 and V is TRBV14; D is undetermined. V was trimmed by 3 bases and J by 3 bases, leaving 8 bases between them. The V gene's germline CDR1 is SGHDN and CDR2 FVKESK. This CDR3 comprises 13 residues. The CDR3 DNA reads as TGTGCCAGCAGCCAGTCAGGATACACTGAAGCTTTCTTT. Translating it yields CASSQSGYTEAFF.

This clonotype was detected many times. This CDR3 is CSVLDRAVSGANVLTF. DNA for the CDR3: TGCAGCGTCCTCGACAGGGCTGTTAGTGGGGCCAACGTCCTGACTTTC. The chain carries TRBV29-1 and TRBJ2-6; 7 bases are a match to TRBD1. V gave up 6 bases and J gave up 3 bases; unmatched junction bases: 11. Germline loops: CDR1 SQVTM, CDR2 ANQGSEA. This CDR3 comprises 16 residues.